The 10 T cell receptor beta chains below were found in one sample sequenced in a study of T-cell reconstitution after alpha-beta-depleted transplantation in children (TCRdb year 2016). This specimen's treatment or condition label, per the study, means: allogeneic hematopoietic cell transplantation with graft depleted of TCRalphabeta T cells and CD19 B cells. Library prep was done by PCR. For sequencing, an Illumina HiSeq 2500 was employed. TCR library preparation used molecular barcoding, with unique molecular identifiers applied to normalize quantification of the TCRbeta repertoire. The public reads were quality trimmed at Q25 with fastp and then assembled into clones with MiXCR by TCRdb, keeping productive beta chains. Rows merge per CDR3 protein into single entries with the most common DNA and genes. The sample yields 350,000 to 500,000 distinct CDR3 sequences; over 40% were counted once. 27% of the sample is taken by the ten largest.

Sequencing was performed on PBMCs, taken before TCRalphabeta/CD19-depleted stem cell transplant. The origin of the receptors is a girl aged 2 to 10 with aplastic anemia, due to receive a stem cell transplant.

The CDR3: CASSLSLAGTSYEQYF. The CDR3 DNA is TGTGCCAGCAGCTTATCCCTAGCGGGGACTTCCTACGAGCAGTACTTC. The V call is TRBV7-9, the J call TRBJ2-7; 9 bases fit TRBD2. V was pared by 2 bases and J by 1 base, with 6 bases of the junction left unmatched. The CDR3 is 16 residues long. CDR1 SEHNR and CDR2 FQNEAQ come from the germline V gene (reference sequence).

The chain has TRBV10-2 and TRBJ2-7, with 11 positions matching TRBD2. Per the germline V gene, CDR1 is WSHSY and CDR2 is SAAADI. V dropped 9 bases and J dropped 1; count of bases not matched to a gene: 2. The CDR3 spans 13 residues. This chain's CDR3 is CASSGRGSYEQYF. The CDR3 region has the DNA TGCGCCAGTAGCGGGAGGGGTTCCTACGAGCAGTACTTC.

The V call is TRBV20-1, the J call TRBJ2-1; 8 bases are a match to TRBD2. CDR3 length equals 14 residues. Germline assignment: CDR1 DFQATT and CDR2 SNEGSKA (reference sequence). Trimming at V came to 5 bases and at J to 6 bases, leaving 9 bases not matched to a gene. The CDR3 loop reads CSAHGGVSFNEQFF. The CDR3 DNA follows: TGCAGTGCTCACGGGGGGGTTTCGTTCAATGAGCAGTTCTTC.

This clonotype was recorded a few times. The V and J genes are TRBV29-1 and TRBJ2-1; weak D call: TRBD2 (6 bases). V was cut by 5 bases and J by 1 base, with 6 bases left in between. CDR3 length equals 12 residues. Germline CDR1 and CDR2: SQVTM and ANQGSEA. The CDR3 coding sequence is TGCAGCGTTCGGGGGTCCTACAATGAGCAGTTCTTC. Protein sequence: CSVRGSYNEQFF.

Turning to this clonotype: One end of the junction is discordant with germline, which a read error may explain. The V and J genes are TRBV29-1 and TRBJ1-2; D ambiguous. Germline CDR1 SQVTM, CDR2 ANQGSEA. This CDR3 spans 11 amino acids. In DNA, the CDR3 is TGCAGCGTTGGCTTTAACTATGGCGACACCTTC. It is translated as CSVGFNYGDTF.

This clonotype was found a few times. The chain joins TRBV10-3 to TRBJ2-2; D possibly corresponds to TRBD2 (6 bases). Germline V CDR1 and CDR2: ENHRY, SYGVKD. The CDR3 spans 13 residues. V gave up 8 bases and J gave up 6 bases, with 13 bases separating them. The CDR3 here is CAIPSSASGELFF. The CDR3 DNA sequence: TGTGCCATCCCCTCTAGCGCGTCCGGGGAGCTGTTTTTT.

V usage is TRBV20-1 and J usage is TRBJ1-2; 7 positions match TRBD1. CDR1 and CDR2 from the germline V gene are DFQATT and SNEGSKA (reference sequence). V dropped 5 bases and J dropped 9; count of bases not matched to a gene: 9. CDR3 length equals 12 residues. The DNA of the CDR3 is TGCAGTGCTCGGGACAGCCCTACGAGCTACACCTTC. Amino acid sequence: CSARDSPTSYTF.

This clonotype was seen ten or more times. One end of the junction varies from germline; a read error may be responsible. The rearrangement joins TRBV7-3 to TRBJ2-1; 10 bases fit TRBD1. The CDR3 runs to 13 residues. Germline V gene lookup returns CDR1 SGHTA and CDR2 FQGTGA. The CDR3 DNA reads as TGCGCCAGCTCCTGGACAGGGGGCAATGAGCAGTTCTTC. Its protein is CASSWTGGNEQFF.

There are a few counts of this clonotype. The genes are TRBV4-3 and TRBJ2-7; TRBD1 is a possible D gene (6 bases). V was cut by 3 bases and J by 7 bases, with 13 bases left in between. The CDR3 loop spans 13 amino acids. Per germline, CDR1 LGHNA and CDR2 YSLEER. The CDR3 bases are TGCGCCAGCAGCCAGGGGGCCCTCGGAGAGCAGTACTTC. This translates into CASSQGALGEQYF.

This clonotype came up a few times. This sequence joins TRBV5-6 and TRBJ2-1; D is undetermined. V gave up 1 base and J gave up 7 bases, with 9 bases separating them. Germline V gives CDR1 SGHDT, CDR2 YYEEEE. The CDR3 length is 13 residues. Written as DNA, the CDR3 is TGTGCCAGCAGCTTGATTCAGACTAATGAGCAGTTCTTC. This sequence encodes CASSLIQTNEQFF.